This T cell receptor (beta chain) was captured in a study of cytomegalovirus exposure and HLA in healthy donors. Amplification used 60 Vbeta primers and 13 Jbeta primers. Repertoires were generated with immunoSEQ multiplex PCR, while TCRdb's copy carries only in-frame clones and drops some. The sample consists of about 83,000 clones, 75% to 85% of them appearing once. Concerning this clone: The antigen remains unidentified.

Study results and limitations: Several of the most significant clusters appeared linked to common viral pathogens, based on a later analysis. According to the study, roughly 160 TCR beta chains were cytomegalovirus-associated. Presence/absence results assume similar sequencing depth per donor, which may not hold.

The V segment lost 8 bases and the J segment 1 base; nucleotides outside the gene matches: 2. Germline-derived CDR1 and CDR2 are MDHEN and SYDVKM. The CDR3 covers 13 residues. Input material: PBMCs. The chain uses TRBV28 and TRBJ2-3; 8 bases map to TRBD2. The TCR was taken from a woman in her 30s in good health and CMV-seronegative. CDR3 bases: TGTGCCAGCTCGACTAGCGGCACAGATACGCAGTATTTT. Protein: CASSTSGTDTQYF.